A selection of T cell receptor beta chains follows, all from one sample in a study of blood T cell repertoires in COVID-19. Data came from immunoSEQ multiplex PCR; TCRdb stores just in-frame clones and leaves some out. The sample holds about 300,000 clones, 65% to 85% seen once. Sequencing was carried out using peripheral blood. All receptors come from a woman aged 50 to 65 with acute or convalescent COVID-19. Each CDR3 is given with its conserved first and last residue. Each record gives: J gene, clone size, D gene, V gene, CDR3 DNA, CDR3 protein. The D gene is left open where the match is weak. Rows may omit the clone size; those that give it use once, few, many or a size class.

>TRBJ1-1|.|TRBD1|TRBV6-5
TGTGCCAGCAGTCAGGGGCAGGGGGCTATCGGTTTCTTT
CASSQGQGAIGFF
>TRBJ2-1|once|TRBD1|TRBV4-3
TGCGCCAGCAGCCAAGGTTCAGGGGGCGTCTACAATGAGCAGTTCTTC
CASSQGSGGVYNEQFF
>TRBJ1-4|once|.|TRBV5-4
TGTGCCAGCAGCGCCGACTCGCACCCTAATGAAAAACTGTTTTTT
CASSADSHPNEKLFF
>TRBJ1-1|.|TRBD1|TRBV25-1
TGTGCCAGCAGTGAACACCCGGGGACAGACACTGAAGCTTTCTTT
CASSEHPGTDTEAFF
>TRBJ2-1|.|.|TRBV7-2
TGTGCCAGCAGCGGGGGACTCTACGATTACAATGAGCAGTTCTTC
CASSGGLYDYNEQFF
>TRBJ2-6|.|.|TRBV5-1
TGCGCCAGCTCTAAAGGTAGCGGCCCCTCTGGGGCCAACGTCCTGACTTTC
CASSKGSGPSGANVLTF
>TRBJ1-2|once|TRBD1|TRBV19
TGTGCCAGTAGTGGACAGGGGAACTATGGCTACACCTTC
CASSGQGNYGYTF
>TRBJ1-1|.|.|TRBV6-5
TGTGCCAGCACCCCACCGGGTGGGGCGACTGAAGCTTTCTTT
CASTPPGGATEAFF
>TRBJ1-3|.|.|TRBV5-5
TGTGCCAGCAGCTTGGTCAGGGGACGGGATGGAAACACCATATATTTT
CASSLVRGRDGNTIYF
>TRBJ1-2|.|.|TRBV7-8
TGTGCCAGCAGCCCGGGGGGGGGCAATAACTATGGCTACACCTTC
CASSPGGGNNYGYTF
>TRBJ1-5|few|.|TRBV4-1
TGCGCCAGCAGCCTTACCAGAATGCAGCCCCAGCATTTT
CASSLTRMQPQHF